This TCR beta chain was identified during a study of blood T cell repertoires in COVID-19. Individuals in the exposed group had encountered a COVID-19 case within 2 weeks preceding study entry. V gave up 6 bases and J gave up 5 bases; unmatched junction bases: 7. This CDR3 is built from 14 residues. Germline lookup yields CDR1 MNHEY and CDR2 SMNVEV (reference sequence). TCRdb's table, derived via immunoSEQ multiplex PCR, lists solely in-frame clones and lacks some. This table has 120,000 to 150,000 clones, 84% appearing once. The sample taken for sequencing was PBMCs or T cells enriched from blood (not recorded which). The clonotype originates from a woman aged 50 to 65 who had been exposed to COVID-19. The rearrangement uses TRBV27 and TRBJ1-1; TRBD1 agrees at 9 bases. The CDR3 loop reads CASRPGQGVTEAFF. DNA of the CDR3: TGTGCCAGCAGACCGGGACAGGGTGTGACTGAAGCTTTCTTT.